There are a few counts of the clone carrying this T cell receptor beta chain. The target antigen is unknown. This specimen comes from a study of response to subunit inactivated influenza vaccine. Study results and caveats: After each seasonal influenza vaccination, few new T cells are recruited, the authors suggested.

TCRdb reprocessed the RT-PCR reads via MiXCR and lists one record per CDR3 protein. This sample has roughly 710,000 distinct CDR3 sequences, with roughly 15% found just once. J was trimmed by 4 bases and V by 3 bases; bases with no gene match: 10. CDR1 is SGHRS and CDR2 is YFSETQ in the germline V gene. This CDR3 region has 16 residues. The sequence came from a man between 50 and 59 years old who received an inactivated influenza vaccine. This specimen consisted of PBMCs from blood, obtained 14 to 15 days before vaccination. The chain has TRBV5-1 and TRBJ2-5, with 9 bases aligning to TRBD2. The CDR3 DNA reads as TGCGCCAGCAGCTCGGGTAGCGGGAGTGTCGGAGAGACCCAGTACTTC. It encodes CASSSGSGSVGETQYF.